The 21 T cell receptor beta chains reported below all come from one sample, sequenced in a study of shared clonotypes between healthy human individuals. Produced via immunoSEQ multiplex PCR; TCRdb's table is partial and in-frame only. The sample yields over a million clones, roughly 96% seen once. Sequenced input: naive CD4+ T cells sorted from blood. Subset of the sample: CD45RA+ positively selected. These receptors all stem from a man aged 25-45 years in good health.

A note on this clone: Within the sample, other DNA sequences also encode this same CDR3. V and J are TRBV5-1 and TRBJ1-1, with unresolved D. V lost 1 base and J 1 base, leaving 8 bases between the germline ends. This CDR3 comprises 14 residues. CDR1 is SGHRS, CDR2 YFSETQ, per germline. The CDR3 nucleotides read TGCGCCAGCAGCTTGAACGGCGAGAACACTGAAGCTTTCTTT. Its protein is CASSLNGENTEAFF. The full variable domain, completed using reference TRBV5-1 and TRBJ1-1, is KAGVTQTPRYLIKTRGQQVTLSCSPISGHRSVSWYQQTPGQGLQFLFEYFSETQRNKGNFPGRFSGRQFSNSRSEMNVSTLELGDSALYLCASSLNGENTEAFFGQGTRLTVV.

This clone showed up just once. The chain employs TRBV11-2 and TRBJ2-7; 10 bases match TRBD2. Germline V gives CDR1 SGHAT, CDR2 FQNNGV. The CDR3 is 15 residues long. V trimming: 4 bases; J trimming: 7 bases; junction bases outside the gene matches: 10. This chain's CDR3 is CASSSEAGGSKEQYF. The CDR3, as DNA: TGTGCCAGCAGCTCTGAAGCGGGAGGGTCGAAAGAGCAGTACTTC.

As concerns this clone: This same CDR3 is encoded by further DNA sequences in the sample. The J gene is TRBJ2-1, the V gene TRBV6-1; 12 nucleotides align to TRBD2. The CDR3 is made up of 14 amino acids. V was clipped by 4 bases and J by 9 bases; unmatched bases: 4. Looked up from germline, CDR1 is MNHNS and CDR2 is SASEGT. In DNA form, the CDR3 reads TGTGCCAGCAGTGGACTAGCGGGAGCAGGTGAGCAGTTCTTC. Residues: CASSGLAGAGEQFF.

V is TRBV6-1 and J is TRBJ2-1; TRBD2 matches 8 bases. V trimming: 4 bases; J trimming: 0 bases; junction bases outside the gene matches: 2. The CDR3 extends over 15 amino acids. Germline CDR1 MNHNS, CDR2 SASEGT. The CDR3 DNA follows: TGTGCCAGCAGTGCAGCGGGAGTCTCCTACAATGAGCAGTTCTTC. Its translation is CASSAAGVSYNEQFF.

The rearrangement joins TRBV7-9 to TRBJ1-1, with TRBD1 identical over 11 bases. This CDR3 spans 15 amino acids. Per germline, CDR1 SEHNR and CDR2 FQNEAQ (reference sequence). The V gene end was trimmed by 2 bases and the J gene end by 5 bases; junction bases not matched to a gene: 4. DNA of the CDR3: TGTGCCAGCAGCTTACCGGGACAGGGGGTGACTGAAGCTTTCTTT. It is translated as CASSLPGQGVTEAFF. Looking up the rest from reference TRBV7-9 and TRBJ1-1 gives the full variable domain: DTGVSQNPRHKITKRGQNVTFRCDPISEHNRLYWYRQTLGQGPEFLTYFQNEAQLEKSRLLSDRFSAERPKGSFSTLEIQRTEQGDSAMYLCASSLPGQGVTEAFFGQGTRLTVV.

The chain recombines TRBV28 with TRBJ1-2, with unresolved D. This CDR3 is 14 amino acids long. From germline, CDR1 is MDHEN and CDR2 SYDVKM. V lost 8 bases to trimming and J lost 4 bases, with 17 bases between them. The CDR3 nucleotides read TGTGCCAGCCCCACAAATCCCGTACCCTATGGCTACACCTTC. Translating it yields CASPTNPVPYGYTF.

The chain couples TRBV29-1 to TRBJ2-7, with 9 bases fitting TRBD1. CDR1 and CDR2 (germline): SQVTM, ANQGSEA. J lost 5 bases, V lost 7 bases, and 12 bases had no gene match. The CDR3 loop spans 14 amino acids. The CDR3 DNA reads TGCAGCGGTCGACTAGGGACAGGGCGGCACGAGCAGTACTTC. Translating gives CSGRLGTGRHEQYF.

This clone came up once. The J gene is TRBJ2-3, the V gene TRBV27; D remains unclear. CDR1 is MNHEY, CDR2 SMNVEV, per germline (reference sequence). The V gene lost 5 bases and the J gene lost 0 bases, with 9 bases spanning the gap. The CDR3 loop spans 14 amino acids. The chain's CDR3 is CASSTRTSTDTQYF. The CDR3 nucleotides are TGTGCCAGCAGTACACGAACTAGCACAGATACGCAGTATTTT.

The J gene is TRBJ1-1, the V gene TRBV5-6, with 8 bases that match TRBD1. Germline-derived CDR1 and CDR2 are SGHDT and YYEEEE. The CDR3 length is 14 residues. The V and J ends lost 5 bases and 3 bases, in that order; junction bases with no gene match: 6. The CDR3 DNA follows: TGTGCCAGCAGATTCAGGGGGCCGGACACTGAAGCTTTCTTT. It specifies CASRFRGPDTEAFF.

This chain links TRBV6-1 with TRBJ2-2; D is uncertain. Germline V gene data show CDR1 as MNHNS and CDR2 as SASEGT. V gave up 4 bases and J gave up 4 bases, with 13 bases separating them. This CDR3 spans 15 amino acids. This chain's CDR3 is CASSVPPGPTGELFF. CDR3 nucleotides: TGTGCCAGCAGTGTACCGCCGGGCCCCACCGGGGAGCTGTTTTTT.

The chain recombines TRBV21-1 with TRBJ1-5. TRBV21-1 is classified as a pseudogene. The CDR3 is 12 residues long. This CDR3 is CASYHSNQPQHF. CDR3 nucleotides: TGTGCCAGCTACCATAGCAATCAGCCCCAGCATTTT.

J is TRBJ2-7 and V is TRBV5-5; D remains unclear. Germline V lookup: CDR1 SGHKS, CDR2 YYEKEE (reference sequence). The germline V and J ends were trimmed by 0 bases and 2 bases, with 9 bases remaining between them. CDR3 length: 14 amino acids. The CDR3 DNA reads as TGTGCCAGCAGCTTGGTGGCGGAGACCTACGAGCAGTACTTC. The encoded protein is CASSLVAETYEQYF.

The chain joins TRBV2 to TRBJ2-3; 8 bases match TRBD2. CDR3 length: 14 amino acids. The V gene's germline CDR1 is SNHLY and CDR2 FYNNEI. V was clipped by 7 bases and J by 2 bases; unmatched bases: 5. This CDR3 is CASKGTSNTDTQYF. The CDR3 DNA is TGTGCCAGCAAAGGGACTAGTAACACAGATACGCAGTATTTT. Looking up the rest from reference TRBV2 and TRBJ2-3 gives the full variable domain: EPEVTQTPSHQVTQMGQEVILRCVPISNHLYFYWYRQILGQKVEFLVSFYNNEISEKSEIFDDQFSVERPDGSNFTLKIRSTKLEDSAMYFCASKGTSNTDTQYFGPGTRLTVL.

About this clone: At the DNA level, this CDR3 is encoded by other sequences in the same sample as well. V gene TRBV18 combines with J gene TRBJ1-1; TRBD1 is a possible D gene (6 bases). CDR1 and CDR2 (germline): KGHSH, LQKENI. The V and J ends lost 3 bases and 3 bases respectively, with 11 bases between them. This CDR3 has 14 residues. CDR3 sequence reads: CASSPLRGDTEAFF. The CDR3 DNA follows: TGTGCCAGCTCACCCCTCAGGGGCGACACTGAAGCTTTCTTT.

The J gene is TRBJ2-1, the V gene TRBV9, with 7 nucleotides matching TRBD1. Germline assignment: CDR1 SGDLS and CDR2 YYNGEE. V lost 4 bases to trimming and J lost 8 bases; unmatched junction nucleotides: 15. This CDR3 comprises 16 residues. CDR3 region: CASSPRQGRVIDEQFF. The CDR3 nucleotides are TGTGCCAGCAGCCCCCGACAGGGACGGGTGATCGATGAGCAGTTCTTC.

The CDR3 DNA reads TGTGCCAGCAGCTTGTCGGCTAGCGGGAGGGACAATGAGCAGTTCTTC. Residues: CASSLSASGRDNEQFF. J is TRBJ2-1 and V is TRBV5-4; 12 bases align to TRBD2. The V gene's germline CDR1 is SGHNT and CDR2 YYREEE (reference sequence). CDR3 length: 16 residues. The trim removed 1 base at V and 5 bases at J, leaving 4 bases unmatched.

This clone was recorded only once. The chain carries TRBV9 and TRBJ2-3; 9 nucleotides line up with TRBD2. V was pared by 0 bases and J by 2 bases, with 10 bases of the junction left unmatched. The CDR3 has 18 amino acids. CDR1 and CDR2 from the germline V gene are SGDLS and YYNGEE. Written as DNA, the CDR3 is TGTGCCAGCAGCGTAGCCCAATCTAGCGGGATTGCCACAGATACGCAGTATTTT. This gives the protein CASSVAQSSGIATDTQYF.

The gene calls are TRBV28 and TRBJ1-5, with D possibly being TRBD1 (5 bases). Trimming left V 8 bases short and J 4 bases short, with 18 bases between. In germline, CDR1 is MDHEN, CDR2 SYDVKM. The CDR3 runs 15 residues. The CDR3 nucleotides are TGTGCCAGCGATGATACAATCAGGGTAAATCAGCCCCAGCATTTT. Protein sequence: CASDDTIRVNQPQHF. Together with reference TRBV28 and TRBJ1-5, the CDR3 gives the full variable domain: DVKVTQSSRYLVKRTGEKVFLECVQDMDHENMFWYRQDPGLGLRLIYFSYDVKMKEKGDIPEGYSVSREKKERFSLILESASTNQTSMYLCASDDTIRVNQPQHFGDGTRLSIL.

This clone has a single count. The chain couples TRBV15 to TRBJ1-4, with D unresolved. There are 14 residues in the CDR3. Germline CDR1 LNHNV, CDR2 YYDKDF (reference sequence). V shed 1 base and J shed 7 bases, with 10 bases lying between them. This CDR3 reads CATSRVPRVEKLFF. The CDR3 nucleotides are TGTGCCACCAGCAGAGTGCCTAGGGTTGAAAAACTGTTTTTT.

The chain has TRBV30 and TRBJ2-7; 9 nucleotides agree with TRBD1. The CDR3 length is 12 residues. Germline V CDR1 and CDR2: GTSNPN, SVGIG (reference sequence). Losses at the gene ends were 5 bases for V and 3 bases for J; bases not matched to a gene: 2. The CDR3 protein is CAWGTGNYEQYF. The CDR3 nucleotides read TGTGCCTGGGGGACAGGGAACTACGAGCAGTACTTC.

The gene calls are TRBV5-6 and TRBJ1-5; D remains unclear. Per germline, CDR1 SGHDT and CDR2 YYEEEE. This CDR3 is built from 16 residues. With 1 base removed from V and 0 bases from J, the gap between germline ends came to 11 bases. CDR3 DNA: TGTGCCAGCAGCTTGTTCAGCGACCATAGCAATCAGCCCCAGCATTTT. Amino acids: CASSLFSDHSNQPQHF.